The 21 T cell receptor beta chains listed next were all sequenced from one sample in a study of T-cell reconstitution after alpha-beta-depleted transplantation in children. As it was prepared, the TCRbeta library received unique molecular identifiers. TCRdb reprocessed the PCR reads with MiXCR, giving one entry per CDR3 protein. This sample yields roughly 100,000 distinct CDR3 sequences, of which 6.5% to 8.5% are seen a single time; roughly 7% belongs to the top ten. The specimen was PBMCs from the stem cell graft donor, collected from the stem cell graft. These receptors all come from a human donor who donated a stem cell graft to a child with congenital amegakaryocytic thrombocytopenia.

Ten or more counts support this clonotype. The V gene is TRBV11-1, the J gene TRBJ2-7, with D perhaps given as TRBD1 or TRBD2 (7 bases each). This CDR3 has 16 amino acids. The germline gives CDR1 SGHAT, CDR2 FQDESV (reference sequence). V gave up 4 bases and J gave up 0 bases, with 16 bases separating them. CDR3 nucleotides: TGTGCCAGCAGCTCCCCAGGGGGGGGAAGCTCCTACGAGCAGTACTTC. Protein sequence: CASSSPGGGSSYEQYF.

In its sample, this clonotype was seen many times. J is TRBJ2-7 and V is TRBV7-8, with 7 nucleotides matching TRBD1. J gave up 1 base and V 2 bases, and 2 bases lay outside the gene matches. The germline V gene has CDR1 SGHVS and CDR2 FQNEAQ. The CDR3 is 14 residues long. This CDR3 is CASSLQGVSYEQYF. CDR3 sequence (DNA): TGTGCCAGCAGCTTACAGGGGGTGTCCTACGAGCAGTACTTC.

This clonotype was counted ten times or more. This chain links TRBV29-1 with TRBJ2-6, with D possibly being TRBD2 (5 bases). CDR3 length: 14 residues. The germline V gene has CDR1 SQVTM and CDR2 ANQGSEA. Trimming cost V 4 bases and J 0 bases, with 7 bases left between them. This chain's CDR3 is CSVVGGSGANVLTF. The CDR3 DNA follows: TGCAGCGTTGTCGGAGGCTCTGGGGCCAACGTCCTGACTTTC.

This clonotype was recorded at least ten times. The V gene is TRBV7-2, the J gene TRBJ2-3; 10 positions agree with TRBD2. CDR1 SGHTA and CDR2 FQGNSA come from the germline V gene. The CDR3 sequence is 16 residues long. Unmatched junction bases numbered 4, after V lost 4 bases and J lost 0 bases. The CDR3 region is CASSSQTSGSTDTQYF. CDR3 sequence (DNA): TGTGCCAGCAGCTCCCAGACTAGCGGGAGCACAGATACGCAGTATTTT.

Concerning this clonotype itself: One end of the junction fails to match germline, which may point to a read error. The rearrangement joins TRBV11-2 to TRBJ1-6; D ambiguous. Looked up from germline, CDR1 is SGHAT and CDR2 is FQNNGV. The CDR3 consists of 16 residues. The CDR3 nucleotides read TGTGCCAGCAGTTTAGAGATCAACATCGGCAATTCACCCCTCCACTTT. Translation gives CASSLEINIGNSPLHF.

Concerning this clonotype: The junction does not match germline at one end; this may be a read error. The genes are TRBV3-1 and TRBJ2-7; 12 bases match TRBD2. This CDR3 is 18 amino acids long. The germline V gene encodes CDR1 LGHDT and CDR2 YNNKEL (reference sequence). The CDR3 region has the DNA TGTGCCAGCACCCAAGCCCACCTACTAGCGGGGGGATCCTACGAGCAGTACTTC. Translating gives CASTQAHLLAGGSYEQYF.

The sample holds a few counts of this clonotype. J is TRBJ1-5 and V is TRBV2, with a weak D call TRBD1 (5 bases). V was clipped by 2 bases and J by 2 bases, with 10 bases between them. Per germline, CDR1 SNHLY and CDR2 FYNNEI. CDR3 length: 15 amino acids. The CDR3 sequence: CASSEPKGGNQPQHF. CDR3 DNA sequence: TGTGCCAGCAGTGAACCCAAAGGGGGCAATCAGCCCCAGCATTTT.

In this sample, this clonotype turned up many times. The V and J genes are TRBV6-5 and TRBJ1-2, with D maybe TRBD1 (5 bases). This CDR3 spans 14 amino acids. The germline V gene has CDR1 MNHEY and CDR2 SVGAGI. Trimming pared 10 bases from V and 3 bases from J, leaving 18 bases between. The CDR3 region is CATIGANRYYGYTF. In DNA form, the CDR3 reads TGTGCCACCATAGGGGCAAATCGGTACTATGGCTACACCTTC.

Many counts were recorded for this clonotype. V is TRBV6-6 and J is TRBJ2-7, with 7 bases matching TRBD1. Germline CDR1 reads MNHNY; CDR2 reads SVGAGI (reference sequence). The length of the CDR3 is 13 residues. The ends lost 5 bases at V and 2 bases at J; junction bases unmatched: 3. CDR3 bases: TGTGCCAGCAGTCGGGACAGAGCCTACGAGCAGTACTTC. Translating gives CASSRDRAYEQYF.

At least ten counts were recorded for this clonotype. The V call is TRBV12-3 or TRBV12-4, the J call TRBJ2-3; no clear D gene. V was clipped by 4 bases and J by 3 bases, with 14 bases between them. This CDR3 is built from 15 residues. CDR3 nucleotide sequence: TGTGCCAGCAGTTCTGCGACGGTTTATACAGATACGCAGTATTTT. Translation gives CASSSATVYTDTQYF.

In this sample, this clonotype turned up many times. The CDR3 loop is CASSSRDRGRRDSGYTF. The CDR3, as DNA: TGTGCCAGCAGCTCAAGGGACAGGGGGCGTCGGGACTCCGGCTACACCTTC. V gene TRBV7-8 combines with J gene TRBJ1-2; 12 bases align to TRBD1. Germline CDR1 SGHVS, CDR2 FQNEAQ. This CDR3 comprises 17 residues. V lost 4 bases and J lost 8; bases outside the gene matches: 14.

This clonotype was seen at least ten times. The chain recombines TRBV27 with TRBJ2-5; D is unresolved. CDR1 is MNHEY, CDR2 SMNVEV, per germline (reference sequence). Trimming took 3 bases from V and 5 from J, leaving 16 bases between them. The CDR3 runs 15 residues. CDR3 protein: CASSFVKGSAETQYF. The CDR3 region has the DNA TGTGCCAGCAGTTTCGTGAAAGGGTCGGCGGAGACCCAGTACTTC.

This clonotype was counted many times. This sequence joins TRBV28 and TRBJ2-7, with D perhaps matching TRBD1 (5 bases). Trimming pared 2 bases from V and 3 bases from J, leaving 14 bases between. This CDR3 spans 15 amino acids. From germline, CDR1 is MDHEN and CDR2 SYDVKM. The CDR3 is CASSLGGHRLYEQYF. CDR3 nucleotides: TGTGCCAGCAGTTTAGGTGGGCACAGGCTCTACGAGCAGTACTTC.

The J gene is TRBJ2-3, the V gene TRBV12-3 or TRBV12-4; TRBD1 matches 7 bases. J gave up 4 bases and V 6 bases, and 4 bases lay outside the gene matches. The CDR3 contains 13 residues. CDR3: CASRLTGADTQYF. The CDR3, as DNA: TGTGCCAGCAGACTTACAGGGGCAGATACGCAGTATTTT.

This clonotype was observed at least ten times. The J gene is TRBJ1-1, the V gene TRBV20-1; D is possibly TRBD1 (5 bases). Trimming cost V 1 base and J 2 bases, with 17 bases left between them. The CDR3 is made up of 16 amino acids. Germline CDR1 is DFQATT and CDR2 is SNEGSKA (reference sequence). The CDR3 DNA reads as TGCAGTGCTAGAGGCCCGTGGGGGGTCAAAAACACTGAAGCTTTCTTT. It codes for CSARGPWGVKNTEAFF.

This clonotype was counted many times. V usage is TRBV28 and J usage is TRBJ2-5, with D perhaps matching TRBD2 (6 bases). V was shortened by 10 bases and J by 4 bases, with 16 bases between the two germline ends. The CDR3 has 13 residues. Germline V gene lookup returns CDR1 MDHEN and CDR2 SYDVKM. CDR3 loop: CAISEGFGETQYF. CDR3 sequence (DNA): TGTGCCATTTCGGAGGGGTTCGGAGAGACCCAGTACTTC.

This clonotype was detected many times. The rearrangement links TRBV12-3 or TRBV12-4 to TRBJ1-3; D is ambiguous. V dropped 10 bases and J dropped 8 bases, with 12 bases sitting between them. This CDR3 spans 11 amino acids. The CDR3 bases are TGTGCCATCTTAGCGGCCTACACCATATATTTT. Translated: CAILAAYTIYF.

There are many counts of this clonotype. The chain joins TRBV11-1 to TRBJ1-1; D is undetermined. The CDR3 is 14 amino acids. The ends were cut back, 0 bases at V and 1 base at J, with 6 bases in the middle. Germline V gives CDR1 SGHAT, CDR2 FQDESV (reference sequence). As DNA, the CDR3 is TGTGCCAGCAGCTTAGCTCCGGGGAACACTGAAGCTTTCTTT. This codes for CASSLAPGNTEAFF.

This clonotype occurred many times. J is TRBJ1-4 and V is TRBV7-2; 8 bases map to TRBD1. The CDR3 covers 15 residues. Trimming at V came to 5 bases and at J to 3 bases, leaving 5 bases not matched to a gene. Germline values: CDR1 SGHTA, CDR2 FQGNSA. The CDR3 is CASSGQGAANEKLFF. CDR3 DNA sequence: TGTGCCAGCAGCGGCCAGGGGGCCGCTAATGAAAAACTGTTTTTT.

This clonotype has just a few counts. V is TRBV30 and J is TRBJ2-2; D gene unclear. Germline V gene sequence: CDR1 GTSNPN, CDR2 SVGIG (reference sequence). V was clipped by 3 bases and J by 2 bases, with 13 bases between them. This CDR3 comprises 15 residues. CDR3 sequence: CAWRMVDRNTGELFF. The CDR3 coding sequence is TGTGCCTGGAGGATGGTGGACCGAAACACCGGGGAGCTGTTTTTT.

Comments on this clonotype: The germline gene is not matched at one end of the junction; a read error may be the cause. The rearrangement uses TRBV6-5 and TRBJ2-1, with D unclear. This CDR3 region has 13 residues. Germline V lookup: CDR1 MNHEY, CDR2 SVGAGI. This chain's CDR3 is CATSYSADNEQFF. The CDR3 coding sequence is TGTGCCACCAGTTACTCGGCAGACAATGAGCAGTTCTTC.